These 12 T cell receptor beta chains originate from one sample sequenced in a study of CD4 T cells in relation to SARS-CoV-2 and coronaviruses. Repertoires were generated with immunoSEQ multiplex PCR, while TCRdb's copy carries only in-frame clones and drops some. This sample has 20,000 to 30,000 clones, with around 67% found just once. Their target antigens are unknown. CD4+ T cells from unexposed donors were obtained before the COVID-19 pandemic (2011-2018). The cells were cultured for around ten days before CD4+ T cells were isolated. Sequenced: CD4+ T cells from PBMCs, cultured in vitro. These receptor sequences come from a human donor in good health.

V and J are TRBV2 and TRBJ2-1, with D tentatively TRBD1 (6 bases). The CDR3 contains 13 residues. CDR1 is SNHLY, CDR2 FYNNEI, per germline. V was pared by 5 bases and J by 7 bases, with 12 bases between. CDR3 amino acids: CASSRQGLNEQFF. The CDR3 coding sequence is TGTGCCAGCAGTCGCCAGGGGCTAAATGAGCAGTTCTTC. The entire variable domain, with the rest obtained from reference TRBV2 and TRBJ2-1, is as follows: EPEVTQTPSHQVTQMGQEVILRCVPISNHLYFYWYRQILGQKVEFLVSFYNNEISEKSEIFDDQFSVERPDGSNFTLKIRSTKLEDSAMYFCASSRQGLNEQFFGPGTRLTVL.

The rearrangement joins TRBV7-2 to TRBJ1-3; tentative D call: TRBD1 (6 bases). The CDR3 extends over 15 amino acids. Trimming removed 3 bases from V and 2 bases from J, with 11 bases in between. Looked up from germline, CDR1 is SGHTA and CDR2 is FQGNSA. The CDR3 sequence is CASSFVGGTGNTIYF. The CDR3 DNA reads TGTGCCAGCAGCTTTGTCGGGGGCACTGGAAACACCATATATTTT.

The rearrangement links TRBV3-1 (or the pseudogene TRBV3-2) to TRBJ1-3; D uncertain. With 2 bases removed from V and 4 bases from J, the gap between germline ends came to 12 bases. CDR1 and CDR2 from the germline V gene are LGHDT and YNNKEL (reference sequence). The CDR3 totals 15 residues. The CDR3 nucleotides are TGTGCCAGCAGCCAACTGCCTTTCTCGGGAAACACCATATATTTT. Translating it yields CASSQLPFSGNTIYF.

In nucleotides, the CDR3 is TGTGCCAGCAGCCGTTTAGCAAGTGAGCAGTTCTTC. It encodes CASSRLASEQFF. V gene TRBV2 combines with J gene TRBJ2-1, with unresolved D. The germline V and J ends were trimmed by 6 bases and 9 bases, with 12 bases remaining between them. The CDR3 runs 12 residues. Germline CDR1 is SNHLY and CDR2 is FYNNEI.

The chain employs TRBV3-1 (or the pseudogene TRBV3-2) and TRBJ2-7; either TRBD1 or TRBD2 may supply D (5 bases each). CDR1 and CDR2 (germline): LGHDT, YNNKEL (reference sequence). Trimming removed 0 bases at V and 3 bases at J, with 6 bases between. The CDR3 sequence is 13 residues long. As DNA, the CDR3 is TGTGCCAGCAGCCAAGAGGGGGTCTACGAGCAGTACTTC. It codes for CASSQEGVYEQYF.

The CDR3 sequence is CASSRGNEDTQYF. For the CDR3, the DNA is TGTGCCAGCAGTAGGGGGAATGAAGATACGCAGTATTTT. This rearrangement joins TRBV12-3 or TRBV12-4 to TRBJ2-3; maybe TRBD1 (6 bases). The CDR3 covers 13 residues. With 5 bases removed from V and 5 bases from J, the gap between germline ends came to 11 bases.

The CDR3 bases are TGTGCCAGCAGCCCCGACAGGGAGTATGGCTACACCTTC. It translates to CASSPDREYGYTF. The rearrangement uses TRBV7-9 and TRBJ1-2; 7 nucleotides align to TRBD1. This CDR3 comprises 13 residues. The trim removed 5 bases at V and 5 bases at J, leaving 5 bases unmatched. Looked up from germline, CDR1 is SEHNR and CDR2 is FQNEAQ (reference sequence).

DNA of the CDR3: TGTGCCAGCAGCCCCTCGGGGGCTAGGAGCTACGAGCAGTACTTC. Translating it yields CASSPSGARSYEQYF. The chain recombines TRBV7-2 with TRBJ2-7; TRBD1 or TRBD2 may be the D gene (6 bases each). The CDR3 is 15 residues long. Germline CDR1 SGHTA, CDR2 FQGNSA. Trimming cost V 5 bases and J 3 bases, with 17 bases left between them. Full variable domain (rest looked up from reference TRBV7-2 and TRBJ2-7): GAGVSQSPSNKVTEKGKDVELRCDPISGHTALYWYRQSLGQGLEFLIYFQGNSAPDKSGLPSDRFSAERTGGSVSTLTIQRTQQEDSAVYLCASSPSGARSYEQYFGPGTRLTVT.

A single count supports this clone. This chain links TRBV6-2 or TRBV6-3 with TRBJ2-2; the D gene is possibly TRBD2 (6 bases). Per germline, CDR1 MNHEY and CDR2 SVGEGT. The CDR3 is 18 amino acids. Deletions cut 2 bases from V and 4 bases from J, with 20 bases between. Written as DNA, the CDR3 is TGTGCCAGCAGTTACCGACCTAGCTTTCTGGGAGGCACCGGGGAGCTGTTTTTT. The encoded protein is CASSYRPSFLGGTGELFF.

The chain joins TRBV7-2 to TRBJ1-2; D is possibly TRBD1 (5 bases). CDR3 length equals 14 residues. CDR1 is SGHTA and CDR2 is FQGNSA in the germline V gene. With 0 bases removed from V and 7 bases from J, the gap between germline ends came to 12 bases. CDR3 in amino acids: CASSLASGRGGYTF. CDR3 DNA: TGTGCCAGCAGCTTAGCGTCAGGGCGAGGTGGCTACACCTTC.

The chain uses TRBV15 and TRBJ2-5; TRBD2 might be the D (6 bases). Trimming took off 0 bases at V and 7 bases at J, with 15 bases between the two ends. There are 15 residues in the CDR3. Germline V gene sequence: CDR1 LNHNV, CDR2 YYDKDF (reference sequence). CDR3 coding DNA: TGTGCCACCAGCAGAGATCGAGTGGACTATACGACCCAGTACTTC. Encoded protein: CATSRDRVDYTTQYF.

This clone was seen once. V is TRBV9 and J is TRBJ2-1, with 13 bases fitting TRBD2. Germline CDR1 and CDR2: SGDLS and YYNGEE. With 4 bases clipped from V and 8 bases from J, the junction kept 9 bases outside the gene matches. There are 16 residues in the CDR3. The CDR3 spells CASSNRLAGGLDEQFF. CDR3 DNA sequence: TGTGCCAGCAGCAATCGACTAGCGGGAGGATTGGATGAGCAGTTCTTC.